The T cell receptor beta chain under discussion was sequenced for a study of cytomegalovirus exposure and HLA in healthy donors. Study-wide background: There were around 100 million unique TCR beta sequences, drawn from approximately 180 million T cells, in an earlier analysis. Notes on the study in general: In a later analysis, TCR beta V- and J-gene trimming was associated with a missense DCLRE1C variant. CMV serostatus was the sole immune exposure information available. Both high specificity and high sensitivity reportedly marked the classifier's diagnosis of cytomegalovirus status.

Turning to this clone: The antigen remains unidentified.

The CDR3 is 15 residues long. V was pared by 0 bases and J by 8 bases, with 7 bases of the junction left unmatched. The PCR had 60 Vbeta and 13 Jbeta primers. Data came from immunoSEQ multiplex PCR; TCRdb stores just in-frame clones and leaves some out. The sample consists of 160,000 or so clones, roughly 76% of them appearing once. This TCR derives from a woman aged 18 to 35 in good health and CMV-seropositive. This chain links TRBV5-3 with TRBJ1-3, with TRBD1 identical over 8 bases. TRBV5-3 is flagged as an ORF with uncertain function. Sequenced material: PBMCs. CDR3: CARSLADRGRYTIYF. In nucleotides, the CDR3 is TGTGCCAGAAGCTTGGCTGACAGGGGAAGGTACACCATATATTTT.